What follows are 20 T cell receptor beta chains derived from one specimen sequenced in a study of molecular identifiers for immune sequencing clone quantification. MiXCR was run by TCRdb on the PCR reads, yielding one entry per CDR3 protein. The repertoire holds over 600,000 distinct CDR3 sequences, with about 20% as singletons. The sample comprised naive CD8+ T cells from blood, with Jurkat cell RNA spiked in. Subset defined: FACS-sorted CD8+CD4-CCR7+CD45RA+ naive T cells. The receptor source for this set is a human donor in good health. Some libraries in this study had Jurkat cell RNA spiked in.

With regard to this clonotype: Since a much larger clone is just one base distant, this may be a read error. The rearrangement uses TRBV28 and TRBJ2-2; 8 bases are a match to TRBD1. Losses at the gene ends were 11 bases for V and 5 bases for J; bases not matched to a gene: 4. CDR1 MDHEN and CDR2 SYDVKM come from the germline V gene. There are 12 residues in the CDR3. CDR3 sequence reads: CASYRGTGELFF. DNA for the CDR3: TGTGCCTCCTACAGGGGGACCGGGGAGCTGTTTTTT.

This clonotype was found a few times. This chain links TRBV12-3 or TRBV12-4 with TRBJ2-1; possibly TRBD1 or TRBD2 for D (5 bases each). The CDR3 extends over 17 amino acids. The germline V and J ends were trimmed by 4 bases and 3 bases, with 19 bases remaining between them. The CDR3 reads CASSWDRDQRYYNEQFF. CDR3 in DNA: TGTGCCAGCAGTTGGGACCGGGACCAAAGATACTACAATGAGCAGTTCTTC.

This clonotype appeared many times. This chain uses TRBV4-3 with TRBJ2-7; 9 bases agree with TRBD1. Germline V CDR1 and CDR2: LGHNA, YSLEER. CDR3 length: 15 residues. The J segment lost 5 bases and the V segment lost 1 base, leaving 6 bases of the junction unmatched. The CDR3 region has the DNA TGCGCCAGCAGCCAAGGTTGGACAGGGGAACACGAGCAGTACTTC. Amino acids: CASSQGWTGEHEQYF.

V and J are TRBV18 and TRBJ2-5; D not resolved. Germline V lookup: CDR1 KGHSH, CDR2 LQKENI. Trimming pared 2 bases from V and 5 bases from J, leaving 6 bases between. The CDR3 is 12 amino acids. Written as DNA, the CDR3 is TGTGCCAGCTCACCAGCGAGCGAGACCCAGTACTTC. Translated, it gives CASSPASETQYF.

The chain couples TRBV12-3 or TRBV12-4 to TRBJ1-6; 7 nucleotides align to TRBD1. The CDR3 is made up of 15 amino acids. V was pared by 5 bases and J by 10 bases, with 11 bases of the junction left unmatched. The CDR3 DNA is TGTGCCAGCAGTCTGACAGGGCATAGCGGGTCACCCCTCCACTTT. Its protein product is CASSLTGHSGSPLHF.

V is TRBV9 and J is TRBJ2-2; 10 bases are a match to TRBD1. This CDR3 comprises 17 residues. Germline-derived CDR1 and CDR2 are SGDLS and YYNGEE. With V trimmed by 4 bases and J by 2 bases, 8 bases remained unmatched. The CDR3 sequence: CASSYGQGEFNTGELFF. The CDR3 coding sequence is TGTGCCAGCAGCTACGGACAGGGGGAATTTAACACCGGGGAGCTGTTTTTT.

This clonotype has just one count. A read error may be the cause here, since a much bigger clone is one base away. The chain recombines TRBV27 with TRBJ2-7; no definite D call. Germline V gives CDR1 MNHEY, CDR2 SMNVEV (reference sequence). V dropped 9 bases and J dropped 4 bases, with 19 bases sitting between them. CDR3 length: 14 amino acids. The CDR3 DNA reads TGTGCCAGTTGTCCGGCAGTATCGACTTACGAGCAGTACTTC. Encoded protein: CASCPAVSTYEQYF.

In nucleotides, the CDR3 is TGTGCCAGCAGCAGCTGGGCAGACTACTACCAAGAGACCCAGTACTTC. Encoded protein: CASSSWADYYQETQYF. V is TRBV7-9 and J is TRBJ2-5, with D maybe TRBD2 (5 bases). Germline-derived CDR1 and CDR2 are SEHNR and FQNEAQ (reference sequence). CDR3 length: 16 residues. Trimming removed 5 bases at V and 0 bases at J, with 16 bases between.

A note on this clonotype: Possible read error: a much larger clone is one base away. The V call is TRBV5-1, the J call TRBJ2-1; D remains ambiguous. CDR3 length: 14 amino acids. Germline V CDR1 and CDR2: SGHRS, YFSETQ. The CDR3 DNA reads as TGCGCCAGCAGCTTGGAGAACAACAACAAAGAGCAGTTCTTC. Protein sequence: CASSLENNNKEQFF. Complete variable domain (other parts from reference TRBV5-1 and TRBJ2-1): KAGVTQTPRYLIKTRGQQVTLSCSPISGHRSVSWYQQTPGQGLQFLFEYFSETQRNKGNFPGRFSGRQFSNSRSEMNVSTLELGDSALYLCASSLENNNKEQFFGPGTRLTVL.

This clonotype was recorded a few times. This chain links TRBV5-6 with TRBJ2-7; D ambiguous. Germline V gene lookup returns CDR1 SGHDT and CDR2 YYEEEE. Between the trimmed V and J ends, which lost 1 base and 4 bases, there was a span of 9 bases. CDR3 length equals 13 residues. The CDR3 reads CASSLLPSYEQYF. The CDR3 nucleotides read TGTGCCAGCAGCTTGTTGCCCTCGTACGAGCAGTACTTC.

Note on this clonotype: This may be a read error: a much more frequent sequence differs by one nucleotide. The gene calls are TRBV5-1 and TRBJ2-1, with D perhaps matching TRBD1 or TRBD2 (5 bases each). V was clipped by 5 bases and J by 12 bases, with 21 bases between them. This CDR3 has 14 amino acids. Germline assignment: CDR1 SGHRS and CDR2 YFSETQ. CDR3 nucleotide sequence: TGCGCCAGCAGGTTCTATCCCGGGGCGGGTGTGCAGTTCTTC. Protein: CASRFYPGAGVQFF.

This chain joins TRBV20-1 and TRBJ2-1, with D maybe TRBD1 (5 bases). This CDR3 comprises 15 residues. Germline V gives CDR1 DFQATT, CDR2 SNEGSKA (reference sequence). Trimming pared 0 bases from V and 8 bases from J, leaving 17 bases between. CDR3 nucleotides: TGCAGTGCTAGAGACGGACACTACGGTGACGATGAGCAGTTCTTC. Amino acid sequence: CSARDGHYGDDEQFF.

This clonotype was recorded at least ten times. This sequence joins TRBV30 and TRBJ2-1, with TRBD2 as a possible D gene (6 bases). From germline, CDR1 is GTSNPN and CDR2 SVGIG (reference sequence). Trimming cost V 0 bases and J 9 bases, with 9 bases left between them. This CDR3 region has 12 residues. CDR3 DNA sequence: TGTGCCTGGAGTGTTGGACTACTTGAGCAGTTCTTC. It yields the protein CAWSVGLLEQFF.

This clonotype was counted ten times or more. CDR3 sequence (DNA): TGTGCCAGCAGCTTAGCTGGGGCGCAGGGGGGGAATCAGCCCCAGCATTTT. It translates to CASSLAGAQGGNQPQHF. The chain has TRBV7-9 and TRBJ1-5; TRBD1 agrees at 7 bases. Unmatched junction bases numbered 9, after V lost 0 bases and J lost 4 bases. The CDR3 extends over 17 amino acids. Germline lookup yields CDR1 SEHNR and CDR2 FQNEAQ (reference sequence).

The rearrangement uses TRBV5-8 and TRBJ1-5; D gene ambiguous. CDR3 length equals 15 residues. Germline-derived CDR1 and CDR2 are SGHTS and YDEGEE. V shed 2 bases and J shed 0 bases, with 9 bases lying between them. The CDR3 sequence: CASSFDISSNQPQHF. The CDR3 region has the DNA TGTGCCAGCAGCTTCGACATCAGTAGCAATCAGCCCCAGCATTTT.

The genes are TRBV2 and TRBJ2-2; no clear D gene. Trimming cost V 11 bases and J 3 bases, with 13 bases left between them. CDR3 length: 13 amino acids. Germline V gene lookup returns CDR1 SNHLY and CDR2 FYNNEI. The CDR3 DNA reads TGTGCCTCAGCCTCTCGGTACACCGGGGAGCTGTTTTTT. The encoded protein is CASASRYTGELFF.

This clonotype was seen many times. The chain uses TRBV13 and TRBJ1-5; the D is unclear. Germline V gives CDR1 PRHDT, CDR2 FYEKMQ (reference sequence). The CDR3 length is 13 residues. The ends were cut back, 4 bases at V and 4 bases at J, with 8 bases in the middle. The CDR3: CASSSGWNQPQHF. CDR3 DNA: TGTGCCAGCAGCTCGGGGTGGAATCAGCCCCAGCATTTT.

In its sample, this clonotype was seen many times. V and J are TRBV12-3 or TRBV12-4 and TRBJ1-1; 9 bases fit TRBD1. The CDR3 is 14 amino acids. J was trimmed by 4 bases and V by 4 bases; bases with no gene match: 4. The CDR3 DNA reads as TGTGCCAGCAGTTATACGACAGGGGGCACTGAAGCTTTCTTT. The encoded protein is CASSYTTGGTEAFF.

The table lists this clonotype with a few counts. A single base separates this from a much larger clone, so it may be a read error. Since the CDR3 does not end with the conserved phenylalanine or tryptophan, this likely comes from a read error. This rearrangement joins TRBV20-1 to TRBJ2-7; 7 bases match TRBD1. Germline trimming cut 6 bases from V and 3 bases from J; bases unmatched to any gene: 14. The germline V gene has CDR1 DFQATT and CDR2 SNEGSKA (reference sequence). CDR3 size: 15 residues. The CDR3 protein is CSARTYGQALYEQYL. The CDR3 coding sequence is TGCAGTGCGAGGACGTATGGACAGGCCCTCTACGAGCAGTACCTC.

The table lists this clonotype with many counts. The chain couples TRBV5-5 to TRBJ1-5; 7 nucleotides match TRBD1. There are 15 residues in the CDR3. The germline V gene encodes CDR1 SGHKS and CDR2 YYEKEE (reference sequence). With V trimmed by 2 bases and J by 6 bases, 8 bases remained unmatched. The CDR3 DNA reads TGTGCCAGCAGCTTACTGACGACAGGGTTTCAGCCCCAGCATTTT. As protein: CASSLLTTGFQPQHF.